The 20 T cell receptor beta chains given below trace back to one sample, sequenced in a study of beta chain features in type 1 diabetes. Of the isolated RNA, all was reverse transcribed, and so the sequenced material was expressed TCRB transcripts. The table came from immunoSEQ multiplex PCR; TCRdb's copy has only in-frame clones and leaves some out. Here the sample spans 200,000 to 250,000 clones, 9.6% being singletons. The sample consisted of naive CD4+ T cells from blood. The receptors here all came from a woman younger than 35 in good health.

This clone was recorded a few times. The chain employs TRBV5-1 and TRBJ2-5; D is possibly TRBD1 (6 bases). Between the trimmed V and J ends, which lost 0 bases and 4 bases, there was a span of 10 bases. CDR1 and CDR2 (germline): SGHRS, YFSETQ. The CDR3 consists of 14 residues. The CDR3 loop reads CASSLAAGAETQYF. The CDR3 DNA follows: TGCGCCAGCAGCTTGGCGGCAGGGGCAGAGACCCAGTACTTC.

In this sample, this clone turned up a few times. The chain joins TRBV6-6 to TRBJ2-7; 12 bases are a match to TRBD2. CDR3 length: 13 amino acids. J was trimmed by 5 bases and V by 10 bases; bases with no gene match: 6. CDR1 is MNHNY, CDR2 SVGAGI, per germline (reference sequence). In nucleotides, the CDR3 is TGTGCCACCCGACTAGCGGGAGTGAACGAGCAGTACTTC. Encoded protein: CATRLAGVNEQYF.

The chain uses TRBV2 and TRBJ1-1; TRBD1 matches at 8 bases. V lost 2 bases and J lost 7; bases outside the gene matches: 6. The CDR3 has 14 amino acids. The germline gives CDR1 SNHLY, CDR2 FYNNEI. Here the CDR3 DNA reads TGTGCCAGCAGTGAAAACAGGGGGGTAGGTGAAGCTTTCTTT. Amino acid sequence: CASSENRGVGEAFF.

The CDR3 nucleotides are TGTGCCAGCAGTCTGGGACTACCCCAAGAGACCCAGTACTTC. As protein: CASSLGLPQETQYF. The V gene is TRBV2, the J gene TRBJ2-5, with TRBD2 matching over 7 bases. J gave up 1 base and V 5 bases, and 4 bases lay outside the gene matches. CDR1 is SNHLY and CDR2 is FYNNEI in the germline V gene. There are 14 residues in the CDR3.

This clone was detected only a few times. The CDR3 nucleotides are TGTGCCTGGAGTGTGGTCAGGGTGCTAGCAGATACGCAGTATTTT. Its protein product is CAWSVVRVLADTQYF. The J gene is TRBJ2-3, the V gene TRBV30, with a possible D match to TRBD1 (5 bases). The CDR3 runs to 15 residues. V was trimmed by 0 bases and J by 4 bases, leaving 14 bases between them. Germline V lookup: CDR1 GTSNPN, CDR2 SVGIG (reference sequence).

This clone was counted a few times. The chain uses TRBV5-1 and TRBJ2-7; D perhaps matches TRBD1 (5 bases). V was pared by 0 bases and J by 2 bases, with 12 bases between. Germline V gives CDR1 SGHRS, CDR2 YFSETQ. The CDR3 contains 15 residues. CDR3 sequence (DNA): TGCGCCAGCAGCTTGGGGTGGCAGGGAACCTACGAGCAGTACTTC. It specifies CASSLGWQGTYEQYF.

Ten or more counts support this clone. CDR3 residues: CATSRETGANYGYTF. The CDR3 DNA sequence: TGTGCCACCAGCAGAGAGACAGGGGCCAACTATGGCTACACCTTC. This chain connects TRBV15 to TRBJ1-2; 8 bases align to TRBD1. This CDR3 is 15 amino acids long. V gave up 0 bases and J gave up 2 bases; unmatched junction bases: 2. Germline-derived CDR1 and CDR2 are LNHNV and YYDKDF (reference sequence).

This chain uses TRBV14 with TRBJ1-1, with D possibly being TRBD1 (5 bases). Per germline, CDR1 SGHDN and CDR2 FVKESK. This CDR3 contains 17 residues. V lost 1 base, J lost 1 base, and 16 bases lay in between. In nucleotides, the CDR3 is TGTGCCAGCAGCCAAGCAGCGGGGAAAGGGGAGAACACTGAAGCTTTCTTT. It encodes CASSQAAGKGENTEAFF.

A few counts support this clone. The chain uses TRBV6-1 and TRBJ1-4; D unclear. The V gene's germline CDR1 is MNHNS and CDR2 SASEGT. V gave up 5 bases and J gave up 3 bases, with 10 bases separating them. The CDR3 runs to 14 residues. The DNA for the CDR3 is TGTGCCAGCAGTTTGGCATTGGCTAATGAAAAACTGTTTTTT. Its translation is CASSLALANEKLFF.

This chain uses TRBV10-3 with TRBJ1-1; D call uncertain. Trimming took off 7 bases at V and 1 base at J, with 22 bases between the two ends. CDR1 is ENHRY and CDR2 is SYGVKD in the germline V gene. This CDR3 has 17 amino acids. The CDR3 region has the DNA TGTGCCATCAAAAGGAGGGCCACAAATGGGCAGAACACTGAAGCTTTCTTT. This gives the protein CAIKRRATNGQNTEAFF.

The gene calls are TRBV18 and TRBJ2-5; possible D gene TRBD2, 5 bases. Trimming stripped 3 bases from V and 5 bases from J, with 13 bases between. The CDR3 runs to 14 residues. Germline CDR1 is KGHSH and CDR2 is LQKENI. As DNA, the CDR3 is TGTGCCAGCTCACCGGAAGGGAGTCGGGAGACCCAGTACTTC. The encoded protein is CASSPEGSRETQYF.

The chain joins TRBV27 to TRBJ1-2, with D tentatively TRBD1 (5 bases). CDR3 length: 13 amino acids. V was clipped by 6 bases and J by 2 bases, with 10 bases between them. CDR1 is MNHEY, CDR2 SMNVEV, per germline (reference sequence). This CDR3 reads CASSRDWNYGYTF. The CDR3 nucleotides read TGTGCCAGCAGCCGGGACTGGAACTATGGCTACACCTTC.

Here the CDR3 reads CASSRTINTGELFF. The CDR3 DNA reads as TGCGCCAGCAGCCGGACAATAAACACCGGGGAGCTGTTTTTT. The chain has TRBV5-1 and TRBJ2-2; D perhaps matches TRBD1 (5 bases). Trimming took off 4 bases at V and 2 bases at J, with 9 bases between the two ends. The CDR3 runs 14 residues. In germline, CDR1 is SGHRS, CDR2 YFSETQ.

In its sample, this clone was seen a few times. The chain combines TRBV5-1 with TRBJ1-1; no reliable D call. The CDR3 consists of 14 residues. The ends were cut back, 2 bases at V and 3 bases at J, with 11 bases in the middle. Germline V lookup: CDR1 SGHRS, CDR2 YFSETQ. CDR3 bases: TGCGCCAGCAGCTTCTACTACACGGACACTGAAGCTTTCTTT. This translates into CASSFYYTDTEAFF.

This clone was recorded a few times. The chain couples TRBV6-5 to TRBJ2-1; 13 bases align to TRBD2. CDR1 is MNHEY and CDR2 is SVGAGI in the germline V gene. This CDR3 comprises 15 residues. J was trimmed by 4 bases and V by 6 bases; bases with no gene match: 3. As DNA, the CDR3 is TGTGCCAGCAGCTCGGGACTAGCGGGGTACAATGAGCAGTTCTTC. The encoded protein is CASSSGLAGYNEQFF.

Only a few counts were recorded for this clone. J is TRBJ2-1 and V is TRBV11-3; a possible D gene is TRBD1 (6 bases). CDR3 length: 15 residues. V lost 3 bases, J lost 2 bases, and 11 bases lay in between. Germline CDR1 reads SGHNT; CDR2 reads YENEEA. This CDR3 is CASSLGQGTYNEQFF. CDR3 nucleotides: TGTGCCAGCAGCTTGGGACAAGGAACCTACAATGAGCAGTTCTTC.

V usage is TRBV5-6 and J usage is TRBJ2-7; 11 nucleotides agree with TRBD1. The trim removed 0 bases at V and 3 bases at J, leaving 2 bases unmatched. CDR3 length: 15 residues. CDR1 and CDR2 (germline): SGHDT, YYEEEE. CDR3 in DNA: TGTGCCAGCAGCTTGGTGGGACAGGGGGTCTACGAGCAGTACTTC. Protein: CASSLVGQGVYEQYF.

The chain carries TRBV6-1 and TRBJ2-7; possibly TRBD1 for D (6 bases). This CDR3 is 14 amino acids long. Trimming left V 5 bases short and J 0 bases short, with 11 bases between. Germline V gene lookup returns CDR1 MNHNS and CDR2 SASEGT. Here the CDR3 reads CASSSTGSSYEQYF. CDR3 sequence (DNA): TGTGCCAGCAGTTCGACAGGTAGCTCCTACGAGCAGTACTTC.

This clone was observed a handful of times. V is TRBV9 and J is TRBJ2-1; 13 nucleotides agree with TRBD2. The length of the CDR3 is 18 residues. The germline CDR1 and CDR2 sequences are SGDLS and YYNGEE. The J segment lost 0 bases and the V segment lost 4 bases, leaving 7 bases of the junction unmatched. The CDR3 loop reads CASSPQTSGGISYNEQFF. The CDR3 DNA follows: TGTGCCAGCAGCCCCCAGACTAGCGGGGGGATCTCCTACAATGAGCAGTTCTTC. The full variable domain, rest sourced from reference TRBV9 and TRBJ2-1, is DSGVTQTPKHLITATGQRVTLRCSPRSGDLSVYWYQQSLDQGLQFLIQYYNGEERAKGNILERFSAQQFPDLHSELNLSSLELGDSALYFCASSPQTSGGISYNEQFFGPGTRLTVL.

This chain uses TRBV18 with TRBJ1-5; D unclear. V lost 6 bases and J 0 bases, leaving 9 bases between the germline ends. The CDR3 is 14 amino acids. Germline CDR1 is KGHSH and CDR2 is LQKENI. CDR3 DNA sequence: TGTGCCAGCTCGCAGGATAGTAGCAATCAGCCCCAGCATTTT. This encodes CASSQDSSNQPQHF.